The following is a TCR beta chain sequence with its context. Its antigen is unidentified. V was pared by 5 bases and J by 8 bases, with 13 bases between. The CDR3 covers 13 residues. In germline, CDR1 is SGHTA, CDR2 FQGNSA. The data derive from a study of post-analysis software for immune sequencing data. General study findings and limits: A significant reduction in normalized Chao1 diversity was observed in multiple sclerosis patients versus controls. Higher frequency in patients than in controls was seen for roughly 5 TRBV segments, with TRBV5-6, TRBV5-1 and TRBV20-1 among them.

cDNA libraries of TCR beta carried unique molecular identifiers. Via MiXCR, TCRdb re-called the PCR reads, giving one row per CDR3 protein. This sample carries roughly 800,000 distinct CDR3 sequences, about 45% of them seen once, and the ten largest clones take over 4.5%. The sequenced material came from blood. The chain has TRBV7-2 and TRBJ2-1, with no clear D. The receptor's source is a girl aged 10 to 17 with multiple sclerosis. The CDR3 DNA reads as TGTGCCAGCAGCCACGGTATCAGATATGAGCAGTTCTTC. This encodes CASSHGIRYEQFF.